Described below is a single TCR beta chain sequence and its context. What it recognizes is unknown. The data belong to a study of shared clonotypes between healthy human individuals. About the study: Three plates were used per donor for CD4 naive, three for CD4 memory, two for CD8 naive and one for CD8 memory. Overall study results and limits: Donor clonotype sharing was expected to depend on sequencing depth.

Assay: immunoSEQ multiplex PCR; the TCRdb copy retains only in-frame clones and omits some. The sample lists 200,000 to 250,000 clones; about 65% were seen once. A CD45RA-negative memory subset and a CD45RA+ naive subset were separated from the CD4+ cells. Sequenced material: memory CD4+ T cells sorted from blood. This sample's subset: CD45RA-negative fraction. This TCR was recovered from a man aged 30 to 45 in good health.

The CDR3 nucleotides are TGCAGCGTCAAAGACAGGGGGCAAGAGACCCAGTACTTC. Amino acid sequence: CSVKDRGQETQYF. V usage is TRBV29-1 and J usage is TRBJ2-5; 9 bases line up with TRBD1. With V trimmed by 6 bases and J by 2 bases, 4 bases remained unmatched. The germline V gene encodes CDR1 SQVTM and CDR2 ANQGSEA. This CDR3 contains 13 residues. Using reference TRBV29-1 and TRBJ2-5 for the parts outside the CDR3, the full variable domain is SAVISQKPSRDICQRGTSLTIQCQVDSQVTMMFWYRQQPGQSLTLIATANQGSEATYESGFVIDKFPISRPNLTFSTLTVSNMSPEDSSIYLCSVKDRGQETQYFGPGTRLLVL.